Following are 12 T cell receptor beta chains from one sample sequenced in a study of CD8 T cells in Susac syndrome. Random hexamers were used to reverse transcribe the RNA input (0.5 to 1 ug). TCRdb re-called the immunoSEQ multiplex PCR reads through MiXCR, storing one row per CDR3 protein. The sample comprises fewer than 100,000 distinct CDR3 sequences, 91% of which are singletons, and just over 0.5% rests with the top ten. The source material was CD8+ T cells from PBMCs. The receptor source for this set is a human donor with multiple sclerosis.

The rearrangement uses TRBV12-3 or TRBV12-4 and TRBJ1-1; D is unresolved. This CDR3 contains 11 residues. Trimming shortened V by 7 bases and J by 1 base, and 4 bases separated the two germline ends. CDR3 in DNA: TGTGCCAGCACCGGGAACACTGAAGCTTTCTTT. This translates into CASTGNTEAFF.

The chain is built from TRBV13 and TRBJ1-2; a possible D gene is TRBD1 (5 bases). Germline-derived CDR1 and CDR2 are PRHDT and FYEKMQ (reference sequence). V lost 2 bases and J 6 bases, leaving 16 bases between the germline ends. The CDR3 spans 15 residues. CDR3 amino acids: CASSLLQGGSDGYTF. CDR3 sequence (DNA): TGTGCCAGCAGCTTACTCCAGGGAGGGAGTGATGGCTACACCTTC.

The chain's CDR3 is CASSTIRDTDTYEQYF. The CDR3 nucleotides are TGTGCCAGCAGCACAATCCGGGACACGGACACCTACGAGCAGTACTTC. The V call is TRBV7-9, the J call TRBJ2-7; a possible D gene is TRBD1 (6 bases). The CDR3 has 16 residues. Germline lookup yields CDR1 SEHNR and CDR2 FQNEAQ (reference sequence). Trimming cost V 5 bases and J 2 bases, with 19 bases left between them.

The chain links TRBV5-1 to TRBJ2-1; either TRBD1 or TRBD2 may fit D (5 bases each). V gave up 3 bases and J gave up 7 bases, with 8 bases separating them. This CDR3 has 12 residues. From germline, CDR1 is SGHRS and CDR2 YFSETQ. The CDR3 protein is CASSWDPNEQFF. CDR3 DNA: TGCGCCAGCAGCTGGGACCCGAATGAGCAGTTCTTC.

The chain combines TRBV27 with TRBJ2-7; the D is unclear. V lost 3 bases to trimming and J lost 0 bases, with 9 bases between them. The V gene's germline CDR1 is MNHEY and CDR2 SMNVEV (reference sequence). CDR3 size: 14 residues. CDR3: CASSLKDGSYEQYF. CDR3 coding DNA: TGTGCCAGCAGTTTGAAGGACGGCTCCTACGAGCAGTACTTC.

V usage is TRBV19 and J usage is TRBJ2-7; 8 positions match TRBD2. This CDR3 contains 14 residues. Germline V gene data show CDR1 as LNHDA and CDR2 as SQIVND (reference sequence). J lost 2 bases, V lost 5 bases, and 5 bases had no gene match. CDR3: CASSFTSGPYEQYF. Here the CDR3 DNA reads TGTGCCAGTAGTTTCACTAGCGGTCCCTACGAGCAGTACTTC. Drawing the rest from reference TRBV19 and TRBJ2-7, the complete variable domain is DGGITQSPKYLFRKEGQNVTLSCEQNLNHDAMYWYRQDPGQGLRLIYYSQIVNDFQKGDIAEGYSVSREKKESFPLTVTSAQKNPTAFYLCASSFTSGPYEQYFGPGTRLTVT.

The chain links TRBV6-5 to TRBJ2-7; 10 bases are a match to TRBD2. The CDR3 contains 14 residues. The trim removed 6 bases at V and 5 bases at J, leaving 7 bases unmatched. Germline CDR1 is MNHEY and CDR2 is SVGAGI. The CDR3 coding sequence is TGTGCCAGCAGAGCCAGCGGGGGGGCCCACGAGCAGTACTTC. This codes for CASRASGGAHEQYF.

The chain joins TRBV4-3 to TRBJ2-7; TRBD2 matches at 12 bases. CDR3 length equals 17 residues. Looked up from germline, CDR1 is LGHNA and CDR2 is YSLEER. V shed 0 bases and J 3 bases; nucleotides not matched to a gene: 6. In nucleotides, the CDR3 is TGCGCCAGCAGCCAAGACTTCACTAGCGGGAGGCTCTACGAGCAGTACTTC. Its translation is CASSQDFTSGRLYEQYF.

CDR3 sequence reads: CASSSQGWGGYNEQFF. The CDR3 DNA follows: TGTGCCAGCTCATCTCAGGGATGGGGCGGGTACAATGAGCAGTTCTTC. V gene TRBV18 combines with J gene TRBJ2-1; D assignment may be TRBD1 or TRBD2 (5 bases each). Germline V gene sequence: CDR1 KGHSH, CDR2 LQKENI. Trimming cost V 5 bases and J 4 bases, with 18 bases left between them. CDR3 length equals 16 residues.

This clonotype appeared once. For the CDR3, the DNA is TGTGCCATCAGTGACTCAACAGGGCGGGGGGGCAATCAGCCCCAGCATTTT. Its translation is CAISDSTGRGGNQPQHF. The chain couples TRBV10-3 to TRBJ1-5; tentatively, D is TRBD1 (6 bases). The CDR3 consists of 17 residues. The germline CDR1 and CDR2 sequences are ENHRY and SYGVKD. Trimming shortened V by 3 bases and J by 2 bases, and 17 bases separated the two germline ends.

The chain employs TRBV10-2 and TRBJ2-3, with TRBD2 identical over 14 bases. The germline V gene has CDR1 WSHSY and CDR2 SAAADI. The trim removed 7 bases at V and 6 bases at J, leaving 9 bases unmatched. The CDR3 contains 16 residues. The CDR3 region has the DNA TGCGCCAGCAATAAACGGACTAGCGGGAGGAGGGATACGCAGTATTTT. Its translation: CASNKRTSGRRDTQYF.

The chain employs TRBV25-1 and TRBJ1-5, with a weak D call TRBD1 (6 bases). The length of the CDR3 is 12 residues. Germline values: CDR1 MGHDK, CDR2 SYGVNS. The V gene lost 8 bases and the J gene lost 3 bases, with 8 bases spanning the gap. This CDR3 is CASGQYNQPQHF. The CDR3 bases are TGTGCCAGCGGACAGTACAATCAGCCCCAGCATTTT.